A single sample is the source of the 28 T cell receptor beta chains below, sequenced in a study of T cell responses to AZD1222 COVID-19 vaccine. Profiling relied on immunoSEQ multiplex PCR, and the TCRdb table lists in-frame clones only, not all of them. This sample yields 150,000 or so clones, of which under 95% are seen a single time; roughly 1.3% belongs to the top ten. The source was peripheral blood, collected on day 0 of AZD1222 vaccination. These receptors all come from an adult in good health.

The chain joins TRBV14 to TRBJ2-7; D is perhaps TRBD2 (5 bases). The germline CDR1 and CDR2 sequences are SGHDN and FVKESK. V was clipped by 0 bases and J by 2 bases, with 8 bases between them. This CDR3 is built from 14 residues. The CDR3 sequence is CASSQDWRAYEQYF. As DNA, the CDR3 is TGTGCCAGCAGCCAAGATTGGCGGGCCTACGAGCAGTACTTC.

This chain connects TRBV15 to TRBJ2-3; D possibly uses TRBD1 or TRBD2 (5 bases each). The CDR3 spans 17 residues. Trimming took off 0 bases at V and 0 bases at J, with 13 bases between the two ends. Per germline, CDR1 LNHNV and CDR2 YYDKDF (reference sequence). CDR3 DNA sequence: TGTGCCACCAGCAGAGAGCGGGCGCAGGGAAGCACAGATACGCAGTATTTT. Translating gives CATSRERAQGSTDTQYF.

The J gene is TRBJ1-1, the V gene TRBV9; 10 positions agree with TRBD1. This CDR3 has 15 amino acids. Germline CDR1 SGDLS, CDR2 YYNGEE. Trimming took 4 bases from V and 4 from J; bases not matched to a gene: 7. The CDR3 spells CASSPRDRGSTEAFF. The CDR3 DNA is TGTGCCAGCAGCCCCCGGGACAGGGGATCCACTGAAGCTTTCTTT.

The chain joins TRBV28 to TRBJ2-7; D is possibly TRBD1 (5 bases). CDR3 length: 13 residues. The V end was cut by 6 bases, the J end by 0 bases, with 9 bases between. CDR1 is MDHEN and CDR2 is SYDVKM in the germline V gene. The CDR3 loop is CASRGVSSYEQYF. The DNA of the CDR3 is TGTGCCAGCAGAGGGGTAAGCTCCTACGAGCAGTACTTC.

The V gene is TRBV12-5, the J gene TRBJ2-5; 7 bases fit TRBD1. This CDR3 is built from 14 residues. V lost 1 base and J lost 5; bases outside the gene matches: 4. CDR1 and CDR2 (germline): LGHNT, FRNRAP. The CDR3 nucleotides read TGTGCTAGTGGTTTGGCACAGGGGCGGGAGACCCAGTACTTC. It yields the protein CASGLAQGRETQYF.

The chain has TRBV30 and TRBJ2-1; 10 positions match TRBD1. There are 12 residues in the CDR3. Germline V gene sequence: CDR1 GTSNPN, CDR2 SVGIG (reference sequence). Trimming at V came to 8 bases and at J to 8 bases, leaving 6 bases not matched to a gene. The CDR3 bases are TGTGCCGCCGGGACAGGGGCCTATGAGCAGTTCTTC. Protein product: CAAGTGAYEQFF.

The V and J genes are TRBV19 and TRBJ1-3; D is ambiguous. The CDR3 consists of 14 residues. Germline V gene data show CDR1 as LNHDA and CDR2 as SQIVND (reference sequence). V lost 5 bases and J lost 0, with 8 bases in between. The CDR3 spells CASSSGSSGNTIYF. The CDR3 bases are TGTGCCAGTAGTTCGGGGAGCTCTGGAAACACCATATATTTT. Filled out from reference TRBV19 and TRBJ1-3, the complete variable domain reads DGGITQSPKYLFRKEGQNVTLSCEQNLNHDAMYWYRQDPGQGLRLIYYSQIVNDFQKGDIAEGYSVSREKKESFPLTVTSAQKNPTAFYLCASSSGSSGNTIYFGEGSWLTVV.

The chain couples TRBV28 to TRBJ1-1; D may be TRBD1 (6 bases). From germline, CDR1 is MDHEN and CDR2 SYDVKM. This CDR3 is 14 amino acids long. Trimming took off 1 base at V and 1 base at J, with 7 bases between the two ends. The CDR3 sequence: CASSLSDRNTEAFF. The CDR3 DNA reads TGTGCCAGCAGTTTATCGGACAGGAACACTGAAGCTTTCTTT.

This chain joins TRBV6-4 and TRBJ1-6; unclear D gene. V was cut by 6 bases and J by 5 bases, with 11 bases left in between. The CDR3 has 14 amino acids. Per the germline V gene, CDR1 is MRHNA and CDR2 is SNTAGT. CDR3 in amino acids: CASRDDGDNSPLHF. CDR3 DNA: TGTGCCAGCAGAGACGACGGAGATAATTCACCCCTCCACTTT.

The chain joins TRBV15 to TRBJ1-1; no clear D gene. V dropped 0 bases and J dropped 0 bases, with 14 bases sitting between them. Per the germline V gene, CDR1 is LNHNV and CDR2 is YYDKDF (reference sequence). This CDR3 has 17 residues. The CDR3 coding sequence is TGTGCCACCAGCAGAGAGCAGTCGGTGGGCATGAACACTGAAGCTTTCTTT. Translation gives CATSREQSVGMNTEAFF.

V is TRBV5-4 and J is TRBJ2-2; D might be TRBD2 (5 bases). With 2 bases removed from V and 6 bases from J, the gap between germline ends came to 8 bases. Germline V gene sequence: CDR1 SGHNT, CDR2 YYREEE (reference sequence). This CDR3 has 13 amino acids. The CDR3: CASSFGKAGELFF. Written as DNA, the CDR3 is TGTGCCAGCAGCTTCGGGAAGGCCGGGGAGCTGTTTTTT.

The CDR3 DNA is TGTGCCAGCAGCCAAGGGGAAGGGGGGCACGAGCAGTACTTC. This sequence encodes CASSQGEGGHEQYF. The J gene is TRBJ2-7, the V gene TRBV14, with D tentatively TRBD1 or TRBD2 (6 bases each). V lost 1 base to trimming and J lost 5 bases, with 12 bases between them. CDR1 and CDR2 from the germline V gene are SGHDN and FVKESK. The CDR3 is 14 residues long.

This clone has only one observation. The rearrangement joins TRBV9 to TRBJ1-4, with unresolved D. CDR3 length: 16 residues. Trimming took 4 bases from V and 8 from J, leaving 21 bases between them. Germline lookup yields CDR1 SGDLS and CDR2 YYNGEE. CDR3 nucleotide sequence: TGTGCCAGCAGCTCGGACTTACCGGGCCCTGTCGAAAAACTGTTTTTT. Its protein product is CASSSDLPGPVEKLFF.

This clone was found once. The CDR3 loop is CASSEGPRQPQHF. The CDR3 nucleotides are TGTGCCAGCAGCGAGGGGCCTCGGCAGCCCCAGCATTTT. The chain uses TRBV5-6 and TRBJ1-5; D is possibly TRBD1 (5 bases). V was pared by 4 bases and J by 7 bases, with 12 bases between. In germline, CDR1 is SGHDT, CDR2 YYEEEE. The CDR3 runs to 13 residues.

The rearrangement joins TRBV28 to TRBJ2-7, with 10 bases lining up with TRBD1. The germline CDR1 and CDR2 sequences are MDHEN and SYDVKM. V gave up 7 bases and J gave up 1 base; unmatched junction bases: 4. This CDR3 comprises 14 residues. The DNA of the CDR3 is TGTGCCAGCAAACGGACAGGGGGGTCCTACGAGCAGTACTTC. Residues: CASKRTGGSYEQYF.

The V gene is TRBV12-5, the J gene TRBJ2-2; D might be TRBD1 or TRBD2, each matching 6 bases. There are 18 residues in the CDR3. Trimming shortened V by 3 bases and J by 6 bases, and 23 bases separated the two germline ends. Germline lookup yields CDR1 LGHNT and CDR2 FRNRAP. CDR3 coding DNA: TGTGCTAGTGGTTTTAGCGGAAGTTGGGACAAATGGGCCGGGGAGCTGTTTTTT. It codes for CASGFSGSWDKWAGELFF.

The chain uses TRBV4-1 and TRBJ2-7; the match to TRBD1 covers 9 bases. CDR1 is MGHRA and CDR2 is YSYEKL in the germline V gene. V shed 5 bases and J 2 bases; nucleotides not matched to a gene: 7. This CDR3 spans 15 amino acids. The CDR3: CASSGGTGGPYEQYF. In DNA, the CDR3 is TGCGCCAGCAGCGGTGGAACAGGGGGCCCCTACGAGCAGTACTTC.

The J gene is TRBJ2-1, the V gene TRBV2; perhaps TRBD2 as D (6 bases). Germline loops: CDR1 SNHLY, CDR2 FYNNEI. This CDR3 contains 13 residues. V was shortened by 2 bases and J by 15 bases, with 17 bases between the two germline ends. CDR3 sequence: CASSESTGRGPFF. The CDR3 DNA reads as TGTGCCAGCAGTGAATCCACGGGGCGGGGACCGTTCTTC.

This clone was observed once. The chain employs TRBV21-1 and TRBJ1-1; the D call of TRBD1 is as the table states it, not checked on the DNA. TRBV21-1 is assigned pseudogene status. The CDR3 has 15 amino acids. The CDR3 protein is CARYRDGPTLSEAFF. For the CDR3, the DNA is TGTGCCAGATACAGGGATGGGCCAACACTTAGTGAAGCTTTCTTT.

The chain links TRBV4-3 to TRBJ2-1, with 9 bases lining up with TRBD2. Germline trimming cut 0 bases from V and 2 bases from J; bases unmatched to any gene: 2. This CDR3 has 16 residues. From germline, CDR1 is LGHNA and CDR2 YSLEER. This chain's CDR3 is CASSQESGRPYNEQFF. The CDR3 DNA is TGCGCCAGCAGCCAAGAAAGCGGGAGGCCCTACAATGAGCAGTTCTTC.

J is TRBJ2-7 and V is TRBV6-6, with 9 bases fitting TRBD1. V was clipped by 0 bases and J by 0 bases; unmatched bases: 3. Germline V gene lookup returns CDR1 MNHNY and CDR2 SVGAGI (reference sequence). This CDR3 is 16 amino acids long. CDR3 sequence: CASSYSGQGISYEQYF. The CDR3 bases are TGTGCCAGCAGTTACTCCGGACAGGGGATCTCCTACGAGCAGTACTTC.

Notes on this clone: Germline is not matched at one junction end, which may reflect a read error. The chain uses TRBV7-7 and TRBJ2-3; the D call may be TRBD1 or TRBD2 (5 bases each). Looked up from germline, CDR1 is SSHAT and CDR2 is FNYEAQ (reference sequence). This CDR3 region has 16 residues. The CDR3 DNA is TGTGCTAGCAGCTTAGTTCCAGGGAGCGGCACAGATACGCAGTATTTT. It codes for CASSLVPGSGTDTQYF.

This chain links TRBV5-6 with TRBJ1-2, with TRBD1 as a possible D gene (5 bases). Trimming shortened V by 5 bases and J by 5 bases, and 19 bases separated the two germline ends. The length of the CDR3 is 15 residues. CDR1 is SGHDT and CDR2 is YYEEEE in the germline V gene. The CDR3: CASRPPDGARYGYTF. The CDR3 region has the DNA TGTGCCAGCAGGCCCCCTGATGGGGCTCGATATGGCTACACCTTC.

The chain couples TRBV5-1 to TRBJ1-6, with D possibly TRBD1 on 5 matching bases. The CDR3 loop spans 19 amino acids. Trimming stripped 7 bases from V and 5 bases from J, with 28 bases between. From germline, CDR1 is SGHRS and CDR2 YFSETQ. The CDR3 DNA reads TGCGCCAGCGCTAACTCCCCTCTCGCAGGGCCCACCAATAATTCACCCCTCCACTTT. This codes for CASANSPLAGPTNNSPLHF.

V and J are TRBV27 and TRBJ1-5, with D maybe TRBD1 (6 bases). Trimming removed 6 bases from V and 4 bases from J, with 13 bases in between. CDR1 is MNHEY and CDR2 is SMNVEV in the germline V gene (reference sequence). The CDR3 length is 14 residues. CDR3: CASSLQGFNQPQHF. The CDR3 DNA reads TGTGCCAGCAGCCTACAGGGTTTTAATCAGCCCCAGCATTTT.

The chain is built from TRBV4-1 and TRBJ2-2; 9 positions match TRBD1. The V segment lost 4 bases and the J segment 5 bases; nucleotides outside the gene matches: 5. This CDR3 spans 15 amino acids. CDR1 MGHRA and CDR2 YSYEKL come from the germline V gene. The CDR3 DNA is TGCGCCAGCAGCCCGCACGGACAGGGGACCGGGGAGCTGTTTTTT. The encoded protein is CASSPHGQGTGELFF.

The chain carries TRBV14 and TRBJ2-1; D remains ambiguous. There are 15 residues in the CDR3. CDR1 and CDR2 from the germline V gene are SGHDN and FVKESK. V was shortened by 2 bases and J by 0 bases, with 8 bases between the two germline ends. CDR3 loop: CASSQRMSSYNEQFF. CDR3 bases: TGTGCCAGCAGCCAACGCATGAGCTCCTACAATGAGCAGTTCTTC.

The J gene is TRBJ1-2, the V gene TRBV30; 7 bases agree with TRBD1. The CDR3 spans 17 residues. The V gene end was trimmed by 1 base and the J gene end by 6 bases; junction bases not matched to a gene: 17. CDR1 is GTSNPN and CDR2 is SVGIG in the germline V gene (reference sequence). Here the CDR3 DNA reads TGTGCCTGGAGTGAGAAGGGGGCGAGGGCGGGATTCCATGGCTACACCTTC. It is translated as CAWSEKGARAGFHGYTF.